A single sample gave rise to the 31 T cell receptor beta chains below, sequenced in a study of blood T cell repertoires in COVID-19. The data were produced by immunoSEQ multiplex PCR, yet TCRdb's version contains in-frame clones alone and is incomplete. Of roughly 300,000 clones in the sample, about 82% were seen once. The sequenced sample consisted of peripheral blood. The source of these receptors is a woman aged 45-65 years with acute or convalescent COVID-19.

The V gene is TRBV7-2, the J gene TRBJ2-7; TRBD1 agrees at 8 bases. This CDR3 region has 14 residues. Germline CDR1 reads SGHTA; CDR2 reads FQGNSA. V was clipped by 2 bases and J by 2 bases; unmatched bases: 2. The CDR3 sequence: CASSLWGQAYEQYF. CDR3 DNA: TGTGCCAGCAGCTTATGGGGACAGGCCTACGAGCAGTACTTC.

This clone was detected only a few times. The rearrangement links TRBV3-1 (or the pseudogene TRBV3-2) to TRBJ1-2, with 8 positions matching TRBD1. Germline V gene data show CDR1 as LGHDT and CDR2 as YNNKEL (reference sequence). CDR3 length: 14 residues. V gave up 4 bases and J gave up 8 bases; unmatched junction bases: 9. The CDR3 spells CASSPTTGVVGYTF. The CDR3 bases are TGTGCCAGCAGCCCTACGACAGGGGTAGTCGGCTACACCTTC.

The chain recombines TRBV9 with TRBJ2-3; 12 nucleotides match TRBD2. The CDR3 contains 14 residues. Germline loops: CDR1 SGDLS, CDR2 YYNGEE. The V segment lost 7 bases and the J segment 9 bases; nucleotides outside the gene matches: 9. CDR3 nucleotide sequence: TGTGCCAGCGGACGGACTAGCGGGATCTCGACGCAGTATTTT. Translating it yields CASGRTSGISTQYF.

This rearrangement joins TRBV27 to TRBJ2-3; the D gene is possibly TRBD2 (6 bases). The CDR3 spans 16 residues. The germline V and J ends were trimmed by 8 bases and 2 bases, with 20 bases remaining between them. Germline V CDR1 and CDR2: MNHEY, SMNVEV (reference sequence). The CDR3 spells CASQPIGGLLTDTQYF. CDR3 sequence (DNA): TGTGCCAGCCAACCCATCGGGGGACTCCTCACAGATACGCAGTATTTT.

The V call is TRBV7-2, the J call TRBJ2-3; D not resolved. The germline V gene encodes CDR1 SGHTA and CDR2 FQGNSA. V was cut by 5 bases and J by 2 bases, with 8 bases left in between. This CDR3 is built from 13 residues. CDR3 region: CASSTQFTDTQYF. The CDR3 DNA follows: TGTGCCAGCAGCACGCAGTTCACAGATACGCAGTATTTT.

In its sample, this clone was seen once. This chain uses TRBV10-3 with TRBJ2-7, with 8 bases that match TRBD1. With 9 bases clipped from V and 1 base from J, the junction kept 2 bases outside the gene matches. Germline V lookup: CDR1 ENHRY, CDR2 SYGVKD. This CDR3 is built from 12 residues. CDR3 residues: CAIQGASYEQYF. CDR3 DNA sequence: TGTGCCATTCAGGGGGCGTCCTACGAGCAGTACTTC.

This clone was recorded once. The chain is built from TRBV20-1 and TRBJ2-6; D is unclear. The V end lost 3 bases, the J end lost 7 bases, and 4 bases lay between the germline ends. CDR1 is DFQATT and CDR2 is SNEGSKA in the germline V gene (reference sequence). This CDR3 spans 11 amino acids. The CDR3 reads CSARRANVLTF. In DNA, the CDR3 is TGCAGTGCTAGGAGAGCCAACGTCCTGACTTTC.

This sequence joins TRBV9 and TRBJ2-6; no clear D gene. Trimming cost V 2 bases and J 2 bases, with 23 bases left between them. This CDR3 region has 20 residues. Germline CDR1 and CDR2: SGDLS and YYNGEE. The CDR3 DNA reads TGTGCCAGCAGCGTTCGACCAGACCGGGTTTGGGTGGCTGGGGCCAACGTCCTGACTTTC. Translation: CASSVRPDRVWVAGANVLTF.

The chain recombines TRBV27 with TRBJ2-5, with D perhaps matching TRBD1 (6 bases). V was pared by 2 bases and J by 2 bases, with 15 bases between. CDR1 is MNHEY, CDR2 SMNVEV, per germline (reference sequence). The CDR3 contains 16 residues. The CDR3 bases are TGTGCCAGCAGTTTAATGGGACACCAGTTTCAAGAGACCCAGTACTTC. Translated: CASSLMGHQFQETQYF.

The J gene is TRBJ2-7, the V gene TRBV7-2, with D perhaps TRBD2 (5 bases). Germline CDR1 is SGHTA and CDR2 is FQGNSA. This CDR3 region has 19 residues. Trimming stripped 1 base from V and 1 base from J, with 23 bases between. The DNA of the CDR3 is TGTGCCAGCAGCTTAGGTCCGTCAGGACTGCCAGGTAATTCCTACGAGCAGTACTTC. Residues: CASSLGPSGLPGNSYEQYF.

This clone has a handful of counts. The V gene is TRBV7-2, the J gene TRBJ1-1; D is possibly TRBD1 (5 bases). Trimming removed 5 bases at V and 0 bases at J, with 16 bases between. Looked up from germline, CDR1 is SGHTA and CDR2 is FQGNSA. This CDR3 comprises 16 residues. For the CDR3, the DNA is TGTGCCAGCAGCCTAGGGACTCTCCTCATGAACACTGAAGCTTTCTTT. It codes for CASSLGTLLMNTEAFF.

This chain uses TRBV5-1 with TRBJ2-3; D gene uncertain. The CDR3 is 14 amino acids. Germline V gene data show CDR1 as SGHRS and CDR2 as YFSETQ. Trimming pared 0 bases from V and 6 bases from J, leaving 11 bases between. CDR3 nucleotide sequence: TGCGCCAGCAGCTTGGGCGAGATTCGGGATACGCAGTATTTT. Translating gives CASSLGEIRDTQYF. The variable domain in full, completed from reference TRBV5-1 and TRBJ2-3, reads KAGVTQTPRYLIKTRGQQVTLSCSPISGHRSVSWYQQTPGQGLQFLFEYFSETQRNKGNFPGRFSGRQFSNSRSEMNVSTLELGDSALYLCASSLGEIRDTQYFGPGTRLTVL.

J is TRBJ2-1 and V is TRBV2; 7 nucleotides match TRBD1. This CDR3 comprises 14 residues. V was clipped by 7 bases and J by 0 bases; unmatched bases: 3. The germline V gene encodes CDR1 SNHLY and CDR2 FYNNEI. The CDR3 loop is CASNRDSSYNEQFF. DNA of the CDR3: TGTGCCAGCAACCGGGACAGCTCCTACAATGAGCAGTTCTTC.

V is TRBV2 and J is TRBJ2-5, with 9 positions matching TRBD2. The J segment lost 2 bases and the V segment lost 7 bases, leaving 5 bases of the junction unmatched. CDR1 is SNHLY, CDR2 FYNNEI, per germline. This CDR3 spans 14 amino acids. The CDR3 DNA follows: TGTGCCAGCATGGCTAGCGGGGCACAAGAGACCCAGTACTTC. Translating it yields CASMASGAQETQYF.

This CDR3 reads CASSPTGRTDTQYF. CDR3 DNA: TGTGCCAGCAGTCCGACAGGGCGGACAGATACGCAGTATTTT. The V call is TRBV6-5, the J call TRBJ2-3; the match to TRBD1 covers 7 bases. Germline lookup yields CDR1 MNHEY and CDR2 SVGAGI. The V and J ends lost 5 bases and 3 bases, in that order; junction bases with no gene match: 5. This CDR3 region has 14 residues.

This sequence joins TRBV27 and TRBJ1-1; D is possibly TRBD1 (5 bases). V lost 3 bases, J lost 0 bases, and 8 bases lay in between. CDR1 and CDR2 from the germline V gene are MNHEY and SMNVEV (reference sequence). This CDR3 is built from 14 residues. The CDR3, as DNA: TGTGCCAGCAGTTTTGAAGGGGTGAACACTGAAGCTTTCTTT. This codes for CASSFEGVNTEAFF.

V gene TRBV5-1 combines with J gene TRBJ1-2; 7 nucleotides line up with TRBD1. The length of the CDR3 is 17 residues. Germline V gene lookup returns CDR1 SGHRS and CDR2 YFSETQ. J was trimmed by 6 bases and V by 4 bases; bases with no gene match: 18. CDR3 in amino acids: CASSPRQGESSMNGYTF. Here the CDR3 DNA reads TGCGCCAGCAGCCCAAGACAGGGAGAATCCTCTATGAATGGCTACACCTTC.

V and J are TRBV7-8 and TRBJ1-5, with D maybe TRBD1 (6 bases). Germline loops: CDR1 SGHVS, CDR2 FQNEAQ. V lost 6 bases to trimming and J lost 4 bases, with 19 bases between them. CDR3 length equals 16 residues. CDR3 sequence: CASSSSGGRGNQPQHF. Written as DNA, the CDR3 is TGTGCCAGCAGTTCTAGTGGGGGGAGGGGGAATCAGCCCCAGCATTTT.

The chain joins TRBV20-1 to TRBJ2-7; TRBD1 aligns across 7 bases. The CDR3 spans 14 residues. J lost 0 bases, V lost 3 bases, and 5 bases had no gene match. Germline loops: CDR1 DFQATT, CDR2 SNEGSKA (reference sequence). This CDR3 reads CSASQWTGSYEQYF. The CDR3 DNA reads TGCAGTGCTAGTCAGTGGACAGGCTCCTACGAGCAGTACTTC.

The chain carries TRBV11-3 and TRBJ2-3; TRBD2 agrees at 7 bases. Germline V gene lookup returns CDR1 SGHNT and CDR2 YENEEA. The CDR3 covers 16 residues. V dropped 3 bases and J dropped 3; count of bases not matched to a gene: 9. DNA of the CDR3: TGTGCCAGCAGCTTCCAAGCGGGGCTATTAACAGATACGCAGTATTTT. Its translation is CASSFQAGLLTDTQYF. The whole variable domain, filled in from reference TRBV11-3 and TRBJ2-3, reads EAGVVQSPRYKIIEKKQPVAFWCNPISGHNTLYWYLQNLGQGPELLIRYENEEAVDDSQLPKDRFSAERLKGVDSTLKIQPAELGDSAVYLCASSFQAGLLTDTQYFGPGTRLTVL.

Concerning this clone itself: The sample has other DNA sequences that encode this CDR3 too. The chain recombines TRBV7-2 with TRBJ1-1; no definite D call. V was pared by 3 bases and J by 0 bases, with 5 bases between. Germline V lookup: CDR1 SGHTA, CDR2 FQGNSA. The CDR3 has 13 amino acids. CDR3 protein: CASSLGMNTEAFF. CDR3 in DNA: TGTGCCAGCAGCTTGGGCATGAACACTGAAGCTTTCTTT.

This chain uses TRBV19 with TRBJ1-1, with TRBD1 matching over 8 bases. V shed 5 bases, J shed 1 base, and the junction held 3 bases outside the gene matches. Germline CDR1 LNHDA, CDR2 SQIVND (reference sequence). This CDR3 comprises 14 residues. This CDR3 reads CASSVGQGNTEAFF. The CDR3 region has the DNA TGTGCCAGTAGTGTAGGACAGGGGAACACTGAAGCTTTCTTT.

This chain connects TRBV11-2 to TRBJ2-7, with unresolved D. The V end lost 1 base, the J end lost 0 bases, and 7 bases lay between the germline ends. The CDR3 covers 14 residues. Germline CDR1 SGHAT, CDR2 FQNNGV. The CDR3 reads CASSLATFSYEQYF. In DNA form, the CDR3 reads TGTGCCAGCAGCTTAGCCACATTCTCCTACGAGCAGTACTTC. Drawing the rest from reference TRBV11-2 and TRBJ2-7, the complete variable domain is EAGVAQSPRYKIIEKRQSVAFWCNPISGHATLYWYQQILGQGPKLLIQFQNNGVVDDSQLPKDRFSAERLKGVDSTLKIQPAKLEDSAVYLCASSLATFSYEQYFGPGTRLTVT.

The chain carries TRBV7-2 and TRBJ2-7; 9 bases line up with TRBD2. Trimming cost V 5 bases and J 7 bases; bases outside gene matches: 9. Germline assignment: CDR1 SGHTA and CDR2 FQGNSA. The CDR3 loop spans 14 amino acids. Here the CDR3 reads CASSLGGRAGEQYF. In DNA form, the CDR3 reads TGTGCCAGCAGCCTTGGCGGGAGGGCAGGGGAGCAGTACTTC.

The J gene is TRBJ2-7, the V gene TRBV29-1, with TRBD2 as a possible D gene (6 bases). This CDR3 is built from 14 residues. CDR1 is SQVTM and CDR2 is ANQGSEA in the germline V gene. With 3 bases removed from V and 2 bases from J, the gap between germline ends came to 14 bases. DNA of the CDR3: TGCAGCGTTGAGGGGGGAAAAAGCCCCTACGAGCAGTACTTC. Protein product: CSVEGGKSPYEQYF.

CDR3 region: CASSQTGTGHYEQYF. CDR3 coding DNA: TGTGCCAGTAGTCAAACTGGGACAGGCCACTACGAGCAGTACTTC. V gene TRBV19 combines with J gene TRBJ2-7; 8 bases are shared with TRBD1. J was trimmed by 3 bases and V by 5 bases; bases with no gene match: 9. CDR3 length: 15 residues. Germline V lookup: CDR1 LNHDA, CDR2 SQIVND (reference sequence).

The CDR3 sequence is CASRRGQSETQYF. CDR3 coding DNA: TGTGCCAGCAGGAGGGGACAGTCAGAGACCCAGTACTTC. The gene calls are TRBV6-5 and TRBJ2-5; 7 bases are a match to TRBD1. This CDR3 is built from 13 residues. Trimming took 6 bases from V and 4 from J; bases not matched to a gene: 5. CDR1 and CDR2 (germline): MNHEY, SVGAGI.

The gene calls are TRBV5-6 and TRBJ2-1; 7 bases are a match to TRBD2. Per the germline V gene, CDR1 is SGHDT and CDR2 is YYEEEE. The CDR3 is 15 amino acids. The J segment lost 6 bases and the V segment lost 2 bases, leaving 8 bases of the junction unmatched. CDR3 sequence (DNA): TGTGCCAGCAGCTTCATAGCGGGTGACTTCAATGAGCAGTTCTTC. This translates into CASSFIAGDFNEQFF. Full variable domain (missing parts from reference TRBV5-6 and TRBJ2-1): DAGVTQSPTHLIKTRGQQVTLRCSPKSGHDTVSWYQQALGQGPQFIFQYYEEEERQRGNFPDRFSGHQFPNYSSELNVNALLLGDSALYLCASSFIAGDFNEQFFGPGTRLTVL.

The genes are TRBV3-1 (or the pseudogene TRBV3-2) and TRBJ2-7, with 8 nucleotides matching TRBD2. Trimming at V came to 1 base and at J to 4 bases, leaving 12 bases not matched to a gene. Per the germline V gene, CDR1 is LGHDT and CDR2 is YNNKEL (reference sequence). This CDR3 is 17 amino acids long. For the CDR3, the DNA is TGTGCCAGCAGCCAAGGAACTAGCGGAACCTGGGGGTACGAGCAGTACTTC. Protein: CASSQGTSGTWGYEQYF.

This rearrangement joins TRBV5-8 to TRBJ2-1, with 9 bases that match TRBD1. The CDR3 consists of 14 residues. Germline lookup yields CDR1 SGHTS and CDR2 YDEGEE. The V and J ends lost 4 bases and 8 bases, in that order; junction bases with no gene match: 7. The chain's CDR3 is CASSPNRDRDEQFF. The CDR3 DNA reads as TGTGCCAGCAGCCCCAACCGGGACAGGGATGAGCAGTTCTTC. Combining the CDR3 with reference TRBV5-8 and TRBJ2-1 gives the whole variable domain EAGVTQSPTHLIKTRGQQATLRCSPISGHTSVYWYQQALGLGLQFLLWYDEGEERNRGNFPPRFSGRQFPNYSSELNVNALELEDSALYLCASSPNRDRDEQFFGPGTRLTVL.

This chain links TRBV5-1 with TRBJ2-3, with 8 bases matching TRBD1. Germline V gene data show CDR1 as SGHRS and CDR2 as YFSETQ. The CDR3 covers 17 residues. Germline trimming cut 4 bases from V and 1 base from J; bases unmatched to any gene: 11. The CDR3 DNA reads TGCGCCAGCAGCCCGCGGCCAGGGGGCGCGGGCACAGATACGCAGTATTTT. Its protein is CASSPRPGGAGTDTQYF.